The 15 T cell receptor beta chains reported below all come from one sample, sequenced in a study of response to subunit inactivated influenza vaccine. TCRdb reprocessed the RT-PCR reads with MiXCR, giving one entry per CDR3 protein. The sample has over 450,000 distinct CDR3 sequences, 10% to 15% seen once. Material: PBMCs from blood, obtained roughly 45 days after vaccination. The receptors come from a man in his forties or fifties who received an inactivated influenza vaccine.

A few counts support this clonotype. This sequence joins TRBV6-2 or TRBV6-3 and TRBJ1-2; possibly TRBD1 for D (6 bases). The CDR3 totals 13 residues. V was trimmed by 8 bases and J by 8 bases, leaving 18 bases between them. Germline assignment: CDR1 MNHEY and CDR2 SVGEGT. The DNA for the CDR3 is TGTGCCAGCCAACCTCCAGGGGAGGGCGGCTACACCTTC. Amino acid sequence: CASQPPGEGGYTF.

The V call is TRBV11-2, the J call TRBJ1-6; D unclear. The CDR3 spans 16 residues. Germline V gene lookup returns CDR1 SGHAT and CDR2 FQNNGV. V was pared by 0 bases and J by 7 bases, with 13 bases between. CDR3 in amino acids: CASSLDAYSRNSPLHF. DNA of the CDR3: TGTGCCAGCAGCTTAGATGCTTACAGCCGAAATTCACCCCTCCACTTT.

This chain joins TRBV5-1 and TRBJ2-2; TRBD1 aligns across 9 bases. The CDR3 has 16 amino acids. Unmatched junction bases numbered 10, after V lost 5 bases and J lost 5 bases. Germline CDR1 is SGHRS and CDR2 is YFSETQ. CDR3 DNA sequence: TGCGCCAGCAGACCCCCCGGGACAGGGAGAACCGGGGAGCTGTTTTTT. Translation: CASRPPGTGRTGELFF. Combining the CDR3 with reference TRBV5-1 and TRBJ2-2 gives the whole variable domain KAGVTQTPRYLIKTRGQQVTLSCSPISGHRSVSWYQQTPGQGLQFLFEYFSETQRNKGNFPGRFSGRQFSNSRSEMNVSTLELGDSALYLCASRPPGTGRTGELFFGEGSRLTVL.

The chain employs TRBV11-2 and TRBJ1-2; D might be TRBD1 (5 bases). The CDR3 consists of 15 residues. Germline V CDR1 and CDR2: SGHAT, FQNNGV. As DNA, the CDR3 is TGTGCAGGTGGTGCACAATTTGGGACCGAAAATGGCTACACCTTC. Translated, it gives CAGGAQFGTENGYTF.

The chain is built from TRBV5-6 and TRBJ2-5, with 7 bases identical to TRBD1. This CDR3 contains 14 residues. J lost 1 base, V lost 2 bases, and 2 bases had no gene match. Germline V gene sequence: CDR1 SGHDT, CDR2 YYEEEE. CDR3 nucleotides: TGTGCCAGCAGCTTCGGACAGGCCCAAGAGACCCAGTACTTC. Amino acid sequence: CASSFGQAQETQYF.

The V call is TRBV29-1, the J call TRBJ2-3; 9 nucleotides agree with TRBD1. This CDR3 region has 15 residues. CDR1 is SQVTM, CDR2 ANQGSEA, per germline. V lost 4 bases and J lost 0; bases outside the gene matches: 5. CDR3 in amino acids: CSVAGQGSSTDTQYF. CDR3 sequence (DNA): TGCAGCGTTGCAGGACAGGGGTCTAGCACAGATACGCAGTATTTT.

This clonotype was detected a few times. The chain recombines TRBV4-1 with TRBJ2-7; 8 nucleotides line up with TRBD1. This CDR3 comprises 15 residues. Germline V CDR1 and CDR2: MGHRA, YSYEKL. With 4 bases clipped from V and 3 bases from J, the junction kept 8 bases outside the gene matches. The CDR3 sequence is CASSPRQGLGYEQYF. The CDR3 DNA sequence: TGCGCCAGCAGCCCCAGACAGGGGCTAGGCTACGAGCAGTACTTC.

This clonotype was counted between two and nine times. V gene TRBV4-2 combines with J gene TRBJ2-1; TRBD2 matches at 7 bases. Trimming at V came to 2 bases and at J to 5 bases, leaving 6 bases not matched to a gene. The CDR3 sequence is 15 residues long. Germline V gene lookup returns CDR1 LGHNA and CDR2 YNFKEQ. CDR3 coding DNA: TGTGCCAGCAGCCAATTTCGGGGGGTGGACAATGAGCAGTTCTTC. This sequence encodes CASSQFRGVDNEQFF.

The V call is TRBV7-9, the J call TRBJ1-5; D gene ambiguous. The germline V and J ends were trimmed by 5 bases and 4 bases, with 15 bases remaining between them. CDR3 length: 15 residues. Germline V gene sequence: CDR1 SEHNR, CDR2 FQNEAQ (reference sequence). CDR3 DNA: TGTGCCAGCAGCCACGGATCGTCCGCTAATCAGCCCCAGCATTTT. Its protein product is CASSHGSSANQPQHF. The complete variable domain, with remaining parts taken from reference TRBV7-9 and TRBJ1-5, reads DTGVSQNPRHKITKRGQNVTFRCDPISEHNRLYWYRQTLGQGPEFLTYFQNEAQLEKSRLLSDRFSAERPKGSFSTLEIQRTEQGDSAMYLCASSHGSSANQPQHFGDGTRLSIL.

V is TRBV4-3 and J is TRBJ1-5; 8 positions match TRBD1. The J segment lost 6 bases and the V segment lost 0 bases, leaving 4 bases of the junction unmatched. The length of the CDR3 is 15 residues. Germline V gene lookup returns CDR1 LGHNA and CDR2 YSLEER. The CDR3: CASSQDHRGVQPQHF. The CDR3 nucleotides read TGCGCCAGCAGCCAAGATCACAGGGGGGTTCAGCCCCAGCATTTT.

This clonotype was seen at least ten times. This chain links TRBV4-2 with TRBJ2-5; the match to TRBD2 covers 7 bases. J gave up 5 bases and V 4 bases, and 13 bases lay outside the gene matches. Germline CDR1 and CDR2: LGHNA and YNFKEQ. The CDR3 has 16 amino acids. This chain's CDR3 is CASSPNSGTITETQYF. In nucleotides, the CDR3 is TGTGCCAGCAGCCCGAATTCCGGGACTATTACGGAGACCCAGTACTTC.

This clonotype was seen a handful of times. This sequence joins TRBV12-3 or TRBV12-4 and TRBJ2-7; 10 bases are a match to TRBD2. The CDR3 runs 15 residues. The trim removed 2 bases at V and 3 bases at J, leaving 4 bases unmatched. CDR3 amino acids: CASSLSGRAVYEQYF. The CDR3 nucleotides are TGTGCCAGCAGTTTAAGCGGGAGGGCCGTCTACGAGCAGTACTTC.

The CDR3 bases are TGTGCCAGCAGTTCGACAGTGGGGACTCCCCGCGGCACTGAAGCTTTCTTT. Translating it yields CASSSTVGTPRGTEAFF. This chain connects TRBV12-3 or TRBV12-4 to TRBJ1-1, with a weak D call TRBD1 (5 bases). The CDR3 is 17 residues long. Trimming stripped 4 bases from V and 4 bases from J, with 22 bases between.

This clonotype was seen a handful of times. The chain links TRBV2 to TRBJ2-2; either TRBD1 or TRBD2 may supply D (5 bases each). Deletions cut 6 bases from V and 2 bases from J, with 13 bases between. Germline CDR1 is SNHLY and CDR2 is FYNNEI. The CDR3 consists of 15 residues. The CDR3: CASRLPGPNTGELFF. The CDR3 nucleotides are TGTGCCAGCAGGTTACCGGGGCCTAACACCGGGGAGCTGTTTTTT.

This clonotype has just a few counts. The V gene is TRBV7-2, the J gene TRBJ2-7; weak D call: TRBD2 (5 bases). The V and J ends lost 2 bases and 0 bases respectively, with 17 bases between them. Germline lookup yields CDR1 SGHTA and CDR2 FQGNSA. This CDR3 is built from 17 residues. The DNA for the CDR3 is TGTGCCAGCAGCTTACAGAAAAGCGGAAAACCCTCCTACGAGCAGTACTTC. As protein: CASSLQKSGKPSYEQYF.